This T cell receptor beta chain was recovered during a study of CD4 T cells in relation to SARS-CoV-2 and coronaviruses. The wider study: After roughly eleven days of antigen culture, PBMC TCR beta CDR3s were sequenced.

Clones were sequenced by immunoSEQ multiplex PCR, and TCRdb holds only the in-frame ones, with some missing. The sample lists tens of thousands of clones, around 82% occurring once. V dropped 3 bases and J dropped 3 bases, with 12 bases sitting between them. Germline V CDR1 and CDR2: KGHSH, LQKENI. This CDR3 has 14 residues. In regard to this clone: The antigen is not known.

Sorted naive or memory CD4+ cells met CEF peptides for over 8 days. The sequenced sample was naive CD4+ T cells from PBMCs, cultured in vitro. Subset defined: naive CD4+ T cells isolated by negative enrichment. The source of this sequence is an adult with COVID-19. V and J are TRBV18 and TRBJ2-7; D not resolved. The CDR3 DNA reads TGTGCCAGCTCACCTCGCGAGACGAACTACGAGCAGTACTTC. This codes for CASSPRETNYEQYF.